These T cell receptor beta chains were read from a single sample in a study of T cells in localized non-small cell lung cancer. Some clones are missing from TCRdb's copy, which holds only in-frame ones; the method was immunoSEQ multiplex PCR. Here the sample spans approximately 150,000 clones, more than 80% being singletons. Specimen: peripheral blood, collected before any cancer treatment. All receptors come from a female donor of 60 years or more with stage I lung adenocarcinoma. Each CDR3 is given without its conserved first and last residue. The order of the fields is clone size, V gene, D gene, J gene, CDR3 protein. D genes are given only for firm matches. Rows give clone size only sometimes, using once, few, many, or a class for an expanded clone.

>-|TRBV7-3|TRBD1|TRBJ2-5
ASSLEGTGQETQY
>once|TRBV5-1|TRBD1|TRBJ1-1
ASRVDRENTEAF
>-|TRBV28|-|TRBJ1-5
ASSFFQLNQPQH
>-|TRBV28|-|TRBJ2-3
ASSLYGGGTDTQY
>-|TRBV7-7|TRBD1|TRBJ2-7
ASSFGQGTYEQY
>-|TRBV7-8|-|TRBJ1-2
ASTQTENYGYT
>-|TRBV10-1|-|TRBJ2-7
ASSESLAEAYEQY
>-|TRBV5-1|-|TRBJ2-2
ASSLFGPVTGELF
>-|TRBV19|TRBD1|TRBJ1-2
ASSTQGVNYGYT
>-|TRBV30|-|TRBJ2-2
ACANSKNTGELF
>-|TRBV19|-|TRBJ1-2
ASSMKRPGWGHGYT
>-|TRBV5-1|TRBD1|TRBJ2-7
ASSSLPQGYEQY
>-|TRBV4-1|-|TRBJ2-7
ASSQQATIYEQY
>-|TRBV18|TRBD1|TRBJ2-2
ASSLGIGTALPTGELF
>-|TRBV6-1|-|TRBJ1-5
ASSRTREGNQPQH
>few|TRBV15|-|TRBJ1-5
ATSGGGVNQPQH
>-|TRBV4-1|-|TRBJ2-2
ASSQVTAKTGELF
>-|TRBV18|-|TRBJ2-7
ASSPPEGVEQY
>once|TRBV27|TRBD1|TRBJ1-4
ASSPSYRGEGEKLF
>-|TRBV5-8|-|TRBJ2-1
ASSPVPFGGYNEQF
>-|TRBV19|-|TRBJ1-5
ASKEAINQPQH
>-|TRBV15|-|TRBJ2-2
ATSRAVRAGELF
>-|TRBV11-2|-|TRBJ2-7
ASSSGYPYEQY
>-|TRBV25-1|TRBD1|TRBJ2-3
ASRGVGTEVATQY